This is a list of T cell receptor beta chains from one sample in a study of PD-1 blockade in classical Hodgkin lymphoma. The repertoire was sequenced with immunoSEQ multiplex PCR; TCRdb's copy has only in-frame clones and lacks some. Here the sample spans 30,000 to 45,000 clones, 88% being singletons. Sequenced here: peripheral blood mononuclear cells (PBMCs), sampled before the second cycle of nivolumab. Receptor source: a human donor with classical Hodgkin lymphoma. Both conserved end residues are part of each CDR3. D genes are given only for firm matches. Clone size is stated in some rows and not others, as once, few, many or a class when expanded.

v_gene: TRBV19; d_gene: TRBD1; abundance: NA; j_gene: TRBJ1-2; CDR3nt: TGTGCCAGTAGTATAGTAGGGGACAGGGTGTATGGCTACACCTTC; CDR3aa: CASSIVGDRVYGYTF
v_gene: TRBV6-1; d_gene: NA; abundance: NA; j_gene: TRBJ2-1; CDR3nt: TGTGCCAGCAGTGGCGGTTGGAGGGAGCAATACAAAAATGAGCAGTTCTTC; CDR3aa: CASSGGWREQYKNEQFF
v_gene: TRBV18; d_gene: TRBD2; abundance: NA; j_gene: TRBJ2-3; CDR3nt: TGTGCCAGCTCGCCCACTAGCGGTAGCACAGATACGCAGTATTTT; CDR3aa: CASSPTSGSTDTQYF
v_gene: TRBV10-2; d_gene: TRBD2; abundance: NA; j_gene: TRBJ2-1; CDR3nt: TGCGCCAGCAGTGAGTGGGGCGGGAGGGCCGTGAGCTCCTACAATGAGCAGTTCTTC; CDR3aa: CASSEWGGRAVSSYNEQFF
v_gene: TRBV7-6; d_gene: TRBD2; abundance: once; j_gene: TRBJ2-7; CDR3nt: TGTGCCAGCAGCCCCCGGACTAGCGGGAGTTACCACGAGCAGTACTTC; CDR3aa: CASSPRTSGSYHEQYF
v_gene: TRBV27; d_gene: NA; abundance: NA; j_gene: TRBJ2-1; CDR3nt: TGTGCCAGCAGTTACCTAGCCGATGGGAACAATGAGCAGTTCTTC; CDR3aa: CASSYLADGNNEQFF
v_gene: TRBV5-4; d_gene: TRBD1; abundance: NA; j_gene: TRBJ1-1; CDR3nt: TGTGCCAGCAGCTTGGTGCGGCCAGGGGGCAGGGGCACTGAAGCTTTCTTT; CDR3aa: CASSLVRPGGRGTEAFF
v_gene: TRBV5-1; d_gene: TRBD2; abundance: NA; j_gene: TRBJ2-1; CDR3nt: TGCGCCAGCAGCTTGATGATAGCGGGAGTATACAATGAGCAGTTCTTC; CDR3aa: CASSLMIAGVYNEQFF
v_gene: TRBV5-1; d_gene: NA; abundance: NA; j_gene: TRBJ2-6; CDR3nt: TGCGCCAGCAGCTTCAGGCAGCACCAGGACGTCCTGACTTTC; CDR3aa: CASSFRQHQDVLTF
v_gene: TRBV15; d_gene: NA; abundance: medium-sized; j_gene: TRBJ2-7; CDR3nt: TGTGCCACCAGCGGGTCGGCGGGTGAAGAGCAGTACTTC; CDR3aa: CATSGSAGEEQYF
v_gene: TRBV5-1; d_gene: TRBD2; abundance: NA; j_gene: TRBJ2-2; CDR3nt: TGCGCCAGCAGCCCAGGACTAGCGGGGGCCACCGGGGAGCTGTTTTTT; CDR3aa: CASSPGLAGATGELFF
v_gene: TRBV18; d_gene: NA; abundance: NA; j_gene: TRBJ2-7; CDR3nt: TGTGCCAGCTCACAAGACAGCTACGAGCAGTACTTC; CDR3aa: CASSQDSYEQYF
v_gene: TRBV5-6; d_gene: NA; abundance: once; j_gene: TRBJ2-5; CDR3nt: TGTGCCAGCAGAGGTTACGGGCCAGAGGGAGAGACCCAGTACTTC; CDR3aa: CASRGYGPEGETQYF
v_gene: TRBV19; d_gene: TRBD1; abundance: few; j_gene: TRBJ1-1; CDR3nt: TGTGCCAGTACCAAGCTCCGGGACAGGGTATCTGGGGCCACTGAAGCTTTCTTT; CDR3aa: CASTKLRDRVSGATEAFF
v_gene: TRBV13; d_gene: NA; abundance: NA; j_gene: TRBJ2-3; CDR3nt: TGTGCCAGCAGCTTCGAGAGAGGCACAGATACGCAGTATTTT; CDR3aa: CASSFERGTDTQYF
v_gene: TRBV11-2; d_gene: NA; abundance: NA; j_gene: TRBJ2-3; CDR3nt: TGTGCCAGCAGCTTTTGGCGGGACACAGATACGCAGTATTTT; CDR3aa: CASSFWRDTDTQYF
v_gene: TRBV19; d_gene: NA; abundance: few; j_gene: TRBJ1-1; CDR3nt: TGTGCCAGTAGTAAGGACAGCGACACTGAAGCTTTCTTT; CDR3aa: CASSKDSDTEAFF
v_gene: TRBV9; d_gene: NA; abundance: NA; j_gene: TRBJ2-1; CDR3nt: TGTGCCAGCAGCGTAGTTGATAGGGTAGGCAATGAGCAGTTCTTC; CDR3aa: CASSVVDRVGNEQFF
v_gene: TRBV29-1; d_gene: NA; abundance: NA; j_gene: TRBJ2-3; CDR3nt: TGCAGCGTTGGGGGGCGAGGTAGCGTACCCTTCACAGATACGCAGTATTTT; CDR3aa: CSVGGRGSVPFTDTQYF
v_gene: TRBV9; d_gene: NA; abundance: NA; j_gene: TRBJ2-1; CDR3nt: TGTGCCAGCAGCGTACGGGGTACCTACAATGAGCAGTTCTTC; CDR3aa: CASSVRGTYNEQFF
v_gene: TRBV29-1; d_gene: TRBD1; abundance: NA; j_gene: TRBJ2-7; CDR3nt: TGCAGCGTTGGGGACAGGAGCACCGACGAGCAGTACTTC; CDR3aa: CSVGDRSTDEQYF
v_gene: TRBV29-1; d_gene: NA; abundance: once; j_gene: TRBJ2-7; CDR3nt: TGCAGCGTTGCTGACTACGAGCAGTACTTC; CDR3aa: CSVADYEQYF
v_gene: TRBV5-1; d_gene: TRBD1; abundance: once; j_gene: TRBJ2-1; CDR3nt: TGCGCCAGCAGCGTGGGGACAGCCCATTCGATATTGGACAATGAGCAGTTCTTC; CDR3aa: CASSVGTAHSILDNEQFF
v_gene: TRBV4-1; d_gene: TRBD1; abundance: NA; j_gene: TRBJ1-2; CDR3nt: TGCGCCAGCAGCGCCCATGGGACAGGGGGAGTAGAGTCCTTC; CDR3aa: CASSAHGTGGVESF
v_gene: TRBV30; d_gene: TRBD2; abundance: NA; j_gene: TRBJ2-1; CDR3nt: TGTGCCTGGAATTCGGGGCTAGCGGGAGTGGGTCAGTTCTTC; CDR3aa: CAWNSGLAGVGQFF
v_gene: TRBV6-1; d_gene: NA; abundance: NA; j_gene: TRBJ2-3; CDR3nt: TGTGCCAGCAGTGAAAGGAAAGTCAGTCTAGCAGATACGCAGTATTTT; CDR3aa: CASSERKVSLADTQYF
v_gene: TRBV7-9; d_gene: NA; abundance: NA; j_gene: TRBJ1-1; CDR3nt: TGTGCCAGCAGCTTTGAGCAGCTTGAAGCTTTCTTT; CDR3aa: CASSFEQLEAFF
v_gene: TRBV6-5; d_gene: NA; abundance: NA; j_gene: TRBJ2-2; CDR3nt: TGTGCCAGCAGTTACGACTCACGATCCGGGGAGCTGTTTTTT; CDR3aa: CASSYDSRSGELFF
v_gene: TRBV10-1; d_gene: NA; abundance: NA; j_gene: TRBJ2-2; CDR3nt: TGCGCCAGCAATACGGGCCAGGCTACCGGGGAGCTGTTTTTT; CDR3aa: CASNTGQATGELFF
v_gene: TRBV7-9; d_gene: NA; abundance: NA; j_gene: TRBJ2-5; CDR3nt: TGTGCCAGCAGCGGGTGGACTGCTGCTCAAGAGACCCAGTACTTC; CDR3aa: CASSGWTAAQETQYF
v_gene: TRBV6-5; d_gene: NA; abundance: large; j_gene: TRBJ1-1; CDR3nt: TGTGCCATCCCGGGCTCGCCAGGGGAGCCTGAAGCTTTCTTT; CDR3aa: CAIPGSPGEPEAFF
v_gene: TRBV14; d_gene: NA; abundance: NA; j_gene: TRBJ1-3; CDR3nt: TGTGCCAGCAGCCAAGGGGCCCGTTACTCCTCACGTACTGGAAACACCATATATTTT; CDR3aa: CASSQGARYSSRTGNTIYF
v_gene: TRBV5-1; d_gene: TRBD2; abundance: NA; j_gene: TRBJ2-1; CDR3nt: TGCGCCAGCAGCTTGGGACTAGCGGACGACAATGAGCAGTTCTTC; CDR3aa: CASSLGLADDNEQFF
v_gene: TRBV27; d_gene: TRBD1; abundance: NA; j_gene: TRBJ2-1; CDR3nt: TGTGCCAGCAGTTCGGACAGGTCGGTATTCTACAATGAGCAGTTCTTC; CDR3aa: CASSSDRSVFYNEQFF
v_gene: TRBV5-1; d_gene: NA; abundance: NA; j_gene: TRBJ2-1; CDR3nt: TGCGCCAGCATGGAGACCCCCCGATACAATGAGCAGTTCTTC; CDR3aa: CASMETPRYNEQFF
v_gene: TRBV28; d_gene: NA; abundance: NA; j_gene: TRBJ2-1; CDR3nt: TGTGCCAGCGGCCTTATTTCAAATGAGCAGTTCTTC; CDR3aa: CASGLISNEQFF
v_gene: TRBV9; d_gene: TRBD2; abundance: once; j_gene: TRBJ2-1; CDR3nt: TGTGCCAGCAGCGTAGCCGGACTAGCGGGACCTAGCTCCTACAATGAGCAGTTCTTC; CDR3aa: CASSVAGLAGPSSYNEQFF
v_gene: TRBV6-5; d_gene: TRBD1; abundance: NA; j_gene: TRBJ1-1; CDR3nt: TGTGCCAGCACCCAACAGGGGGGGACTGAAGCTTTCTTT; CDR3aa: CASTQQGGTEAFF
v_gene: TRBV7-9; d_gene: NA; abundance: NA; j_gene: TRBJ2-7; CDR3nt: TGTGCCAGCAGCTTGGATTTCGGGAGTGGAGGGCGCGAGCAGTACTTC; CDR3aa: CASSLDFGSGGREQYF
v_gene: TRBV7-3; d_gene: NA; abundance: NA; j_gene: TRBJ1-2; CDR3nt: TGTGCCAGCAGCCCCATGAGGGTTAGCTATGGCTACACCTTC; CDR3aa: CASSPMRVSYGYTF
v_gene: TRBV7-9; d_gene: NA; abundance: NA; j_gene: TRBJ2-3; CDR3nt: TGTGCCAGCAGCTTAGTCGAGCAGGAGAGCACAGATACGCAGTATTTT; CDR3aa: CASSLVEQESTDTQYF
v_gene: TRBV9; d_gene: NA; abundance: NA; j_gene: TRBJ2-3; CDR3nt: TGTGCCAGCAGCGTAGAGCCAAGCCCCGCAGATACGCAGTATTTT; CDR3aa: CASSVEPSPADTQYF
v_gene: TRBV6-5; d_gene: NA; abundance: NA; j_gene: TRBJ2-2; CDR3nt: TGTGCCAGCAGTTACGACAGAACGAACACCGGGGAGCTGTTTTTT; CDR3aa: CASSYDRTNTGELFF
v_gene: TRBV14; d_gene: NA; abundance: NA; j_gene: TRBJ1-2; CDR3nt: TGTGCCAGCAGCCAAGAAATCAGGGGCTACTATGGCTACACCTTC; CDR3aa: CASSQEIRGYYGYTF